This passage covers 17 T cell receptor beta chains from one sample sequenced in a study of T cell repertoires in cytomegalovirus infection. TCRdb re-called the reads through MiXCR, storing one row per CDR3 protein. The table lists a few hundred thousand distinct CDR3 sequences, approximately 9.1% of them singletons. The sample was PBMCs. The receptors derive from a human donor in good health (CMV status not recorded). Some clones in this sample may be carry-over from other donors' samples.

This clonotype was seen a few times. The chain couples TRBV14 to TRBJ1-1; tentatively, D is TRBD1 (5 bases). Germline V gene data show CDR1 as SGHDN and CDR2 as FVKESK. The CDR3 covers 14 residues. V was cut by 4 bases and J by 5 bases, with 14 bases left in between. This chain's CDR3 is CASSPQGGRTEAFF. CDR3 coding DNA: TGTGCCAGCAGCCCCCAGGGAGGAAGGACTGAAGCTTTCTTT.

This clonotype was seen ten or more times. This rearrangement joins TRBV7-3 to TRBJ1-5, with 8 bases lining up with TRBD1. Germline V gives CDR1 SGHTA, CDR2 FQGTGA. The CDR3 has 13 amino acids. Losses at the gene ends were 2 bases for V and 12 bases for J; bases not matched to a gene: 6. The CDR3 reads CASSLSGTGVQHF. CDR3 coding DNA: TGTGCCAGCAGCTTATCCGGGACAGGCGTCCAGCATTTT.

This clonotype appeared many times. The CDR3 sequence: CAISSTGGDATQYF. DNA of the CDR3: TGTGCCATCAGTTCGACAGGGGGCGACGCGACCCAGTACTTC. The chain combines TRBV10-3 with TRBJ2-5, with 10 bases aligning to TRBD1. J lost 7 bases, V lost 5 bases, and 7 bases had no gene match. CDR3 length equals 14 residues. The germline gives CDR1 ENHRY, CDR2 SYGVKD.

This clonotype has at least ten counts. J is TRBJ1-1 and V is TRBV7-2; D is uncertain. Germline assignment: CDR1 SGHTA and CDR2 FQGNSA. The V end lost 2 bases, the J end lost 6 bases, and 10 bases lay between the germline ends. The CDR3 runs 13 residues. The CDR3 protein is CASSLPTPAEAFF. As DNA, the CDR3 is TGTGCCAGCAGCTTACCCACCCCTGCTGAAGCTTTCTTT.

This clonotype has ten or more counts. The chain is built from TRBV19 and TRBJ2-1, with a tentative D call TRBD2 (6 bases). The germline V and J ends were trimmed by 8 bases and 7 bases, with 18 bases remaining between them. Looked up from germline, CDR1 is LNHDA and CDR2 is SQIVND (reference sequence). The CDR3 runs 14 residues. The CDR3 here is CASSGAGVRNEQFF. CDR3 nucleotide sequence: TGTGCCAGTTCTGGAGCGGGTGTGCGGAATGAGCAGTTCTTC.

This clonotype was seen many times. This rearrangement joins TRBV7-2 to TRBJ1-6; D uncertain. The CDR3 spans 16 residues. V was shortened by 5 bases and J by 0 bases, with 11 bases between the two germline ends. Germline-derived CDR1 and CDR2 are SGHTA and FQGNSA. The CDR3 sequence is CASSPDASSYNSPLHF. In DNA form, the CDR3 reads TGTGCCAGCAGCCCAGACGCGAGCTCCTATAATTCACCCCTCCACTTT.

This clonotype came up many times. The chain has TRBV12-3 or TRBV12-4 and TRBJ1-5, with TRBD1 as a possible D gene (6 bases). Deletions cut 0 bases from V and 3 bases from J, with 12 bases between. This CDR3 has 16 residues. The CDR3 DNA is TGTGCCAGCAGTTTAGCGGTCGTGGGACACAATCAGCCCCAGCATTTT. This translates into CASSLAVVGHNQPQHF.

The genes are TRBV4-1 and TRBJ1-1; D is uncertain. Trimming stripped 1 base from V and 0 bases from J, with 9 bases between. CDR1 MGHRA and CDR2 YSYEKL come from the germline V gene. The CDR3 consists of 15 residues. The CDR3 DNA sequence: TGCGCCAGCAGCCAAGGCCTGATCATGAACACTGAAGCTTTCTTT. This translates into CASSQGLIMNTEAFF.

The chain couples TRBV20-1 to TRBJ2-2; the match to TRBD2 covers 11 bases. Per germline, CDR1 DFQATT and CDR2 SNEGSKA (reference sequence). CDR3 length: 15 residues. The trim removed 6 bases at V and 5 bases at J, leaving 8 bases unmatched. The DNA for the CDR3 is TGCAGTGCCAAATTAGCGGGAGGGGGAACCGGGGAGCTGTTTTTT. It codes for CSAKLAGGGTGELFF.

The genes are TRBV7-2 and TRBJ2-2, with 10 bases lining up with TRBD1. The V segment lost 5 bases and the J segment 0 bases; nucleotides outside the gene matches: 12. The CDR3 has 19 residues. Germline V CDR1 and CDR2: SGHTA, FQGNSA. The chain's CDR3 is CASSRLSRTGGANTGELFF. DNA of the CDR3: TGTGCCAGCAGCCGGCTTTCTCGGACAGGGGGAGCGAACACCGGGGAGCTGTTTTTT.

The sample holds many counts of this clonotype. The genes are TRBV6-6 and TRBJ1-1; the D gene is possibly TRBD1 (5 bases). In germline, CDR1 is MNHNY, CDR2 SVGAGI (reference sequence). The V and J ends lost 7 bases and 7 bases respectively, with 22 bases between them. This CDR3 has 15 amino acids. The CDR3 loop reads CASTPTPGSTFEAFF. In nucleotides, the CDR3 is TGTGCCAGCACGCCCACCCCAGGGTCCACCTTTGAAGCTTTCTTT.

This clonotype was detected only a few times. The chain joins TRBV27 to TRBJ2-5, with D maybe TRBD1 (6 bases). CDR3 size: 16 residues. Germline CDR1 reads MNHEY; CDR2 reads SMNVEV (reference sequence). V was shortened by 5 bases and J by 4 bases, with 20 bases between the two germline ends. This CDR3 reads CASSPPGHKGRETQYF. In DNA form, the CDR3 reads TGTGCCAGCAGTCCCCCGGGACATAAAGGACGAGAGACCCAGTACTTC.

This clonotype has ten or more counts. The chain links TRBV5-6 to TRBJ2-3; 12 nucleotides line up with TRBD2. From germline, CDR1 is SGHDT and CDR2 YYEEEE. Trimming removed 4 bases from V and 4 bases from J; junction bases left unmatched: 7. The CDR3 extends over 16 amino acids. The CDR3 spells CASSAASGRAADTQYF. The DNA for the CDR3 is TGTGCCAGCAGCGCTGCTAGCGGGAGGGCCGCAGATACGCAGTATTTT.

This clonotype has just a few counts. The chain has TRBV7-8 and TRBJ1-2, with unresolved D. V lost 1 base and J lost 7, with 13 bases in between. CDR1 SGHVS and CDR2 FQNEAQ come from the germline V gene. CDR3 length equals 14 residues. The CDR3 DNA is TGTGCCAGCAGCTTAGTCCCGGTCGAGGCTGGCTACACCTTC. It encodes CASSLVPVEAGYTF.

This clonotype was seen at least ten times. This chain uses TRBV7-9 with TRBJ1-3; 9 bases are shared with TRBD1. The CDR3 runs to 16 residues. The V and J ends lost 5 bases and 0 bases, in that order; junction bases with no gene match: 5. Germline-derived CDR1 and CDR2 are SEHNR and FQNEAQ (reference sequence). CDR3: CASSATGGDSGNTIYF. CDR3 bases: TGTGCCAGCAGCGCCACAGGGGGCGACTCTGGAAACACCATATATTTT.

CDR3 in amino acids: CASRVSGGAHEQFF. CDR3 coding DNA: TGTGCCAGCAGGGTTAGCGGGGGGGCCCACGAGCAGTTCTTC. V is TRBV28 and J is TRBJ2-1; 11 bases are shared with TRBD2. The V and J ends lost 6 bases and 10 bases, in that order; junction bases with no gene match: 8. CDR1 MDHEN and CDR2 SYDVKM come from the germline V gene. The CDR3 contains 14 residues.

This chain connects TRBV30 to TRBJ2-1; D remains unclear. Germline V CDR1 and CDR2: GTSNPN, SVGIG (reference sequence). V lost 3 bases, J lost 9 bases, and 9 bases lay in between. The CDR3 runs to 11 residues. The CDR3 DNA sequence: TGTGCCTGGAGGATTTACGGTGAGCAGTTCTTC. Translating it yields CAWRIYGEQFF.